The next 2 T cell receptor beta chains were all read from a single sample in a study of T cell changes during pregnancy in multiple sclerosis. The data were produced by immunoSEQ multiplex PCR, yet TCRdb's version contains in-frame clones alone and is incomplete. This table holds 60,000 or so clones, about 87% found once. The specimen was peripheral blood, collected in the first trimester of pregnancy. The source is a female donor in good health, enrolled as a control in a pregnancy study.

The chain recombines TRBV4-3 with TRBJ1-1; D possibly corresponds to TRBD1 (5 bases). This CDR3 is built from 15 residues. Looked up from germline, CDR1 is LGHNA and CDR2 is YSLEER. Trimming cost V 1 base and J 0 bases, with 9 bases left between them. The CDR3 coding sequence is TGCGCCAGCAGCCAAGGGCGCAGGGTGAACACTGAAGCTTTCTTT. Its protein is CASSQGRRVNTEAFF.

The chain combines TRBV9 with TRBJ2-1; TRBD2 aligns across 12 bases. There are 16 residues in the CDR3. Germline V gives CDR1 SGDLS, CDR2 YYNGEE. The V segment lost 4 bases and the J segment 7 bases; nucleotides outside the gene matches: 9. The CDR3 sequence is CASSTRLAGAPNEQFF. As DNA, the CDR3 is TGTGCCAGCAGCACCAGACTAGCGGGGGCCCCGAATGAGCAGTTCTTC.